Listed below are T cell receptor beta chains from one sample, sequenced in a study of T cell clones after liver transplantation. Libraries were prepared by immunoSEQ multiplex PCR; TCRdb keeps only in-frame clonotypes and omits some of them. The data contain some 110,000 clones, approximately 85% of them seen just once; the ten biggest clones take up 0.8% to 1%. This specimen was CD4+ T cells from blood, taken before liver transplant. Receptors were obtained from a human donor who received a liver transplant. Both conserved end residues are part of each CDR3. D genes are given only for firm matches. Clone size is shown for a subset of rows, as once, few, many or a class of expanded clone.

cdr3_aa: CASSPRGGSYEQYF
cdr3_nt: TGCGCCAGCAGCCCCCGGGGGGGCTCCTACGAGCAGTACTTC
j_call: TRBJ2-7
v_call: TRBV5-1
clone_size: NA
d_call: TRBD2

cdr3_aa: CASSTLGGTGELFF
cdr3_nt: TGTGCCAGCTCCACACTTGGGGGCACCGGGGAGCTGTTTTTT
j_call: TRBJ2-2
v_call: TRBV18
clone_size: NA
d_call: NA

cdr3_aa: CASSQGLTGSEAFF
cdr3_nt: TGTGCCAGCAGCCAAGGTTTGACAGGATCTGAAGCTTTCTTT
j_call: TRBJ1-1
v_call: TRBV14
clone_size: NA
d_call: NA

cdr3_aa: CASRGGRLNTEAFF
cdr3_nt: TGTGCCAGCAGAGGGGGACGGTTGAACACTGAAGCTTTCTTT
j_call: TRBJ1-1
v_call: TRBV2
clone_size: NA
d_call: NA

cdr3_aa: CASSLFGTGSYEQYF
cdr3_nt: TGTGCCAGCAGTTTATTTGGGACAGGGTCCTACGAGCAGTACTTC
j_call: TRBJ2-7
v_call: TRBV28
clone_size: NA
d_call: TRBD1

cdr3_aa: CASSVRQGVKSTEAFF
cdr3_nt: TGTGCCAGTAGTGTACGGCAGGGGGTGAAGAGTACTGAAGCTTTCTTT
j_call: TRBJ1-1
v_call: TRBV19
clone_size: NA
d_call: TRBD1

cdr3_aa: CASSNDGYTGELFF
cdr3_nt: TGTGCCAGCAGTAACGACGGTTACACCGGGGAGCTGTTTTTT
j_call: TRBJ2-2
v_call: TRBV6-6
clone_size: NA
d_call: NA

cdr3_aa: CASSPSPGTSSYNEQFF
cdr3_nt: TGTGCCAGCAGCCCCTCCCCCGGGACTAGCTCCTACAATGAGCAGTTCTTC
j_call: TRBJ2-1
v_call: TRBV5-4
clone_size: NA
d_call: TRBD2

cdr3_aa: CASSRGQVPSTDTQYF
cdr3_nt: TGTGCCAGCAGCCGAGGACAGGTCCCTAGCACAGATACGCAGTATTTT
j_call: TRBJ2-3
v_call: TRBV7-3
clone_size: NA
d_call: TRBD1

cdr3_aa: CASSERKRSYNEQFF
cdr3_nt: TGTGCCAGCAGTGAACGTAAAAGGTCCTACAATGAGCAGTTCTTC
j_call: TRBJ2-1
v_call: TRBV6-1
clone_size: NA
d_call: NA

cdr3_aa: CASSYLQLGQGVDNEQFF
cdr3_nt: TGTGCCAGCAGCTACCTCCAACTAGGGCAGGGGGTAGACAATGAGCAGTTCTTC
j_call: TRBJ2-1
v_call: TRBV11-1
clone_size: NA
d_call: TRBD1

cdr3_aa: CASGAPGRGQPQHF
cdr3_nt: TGTGCCAGCGGGGCGCCGGGGAGGGGTCAGCCCCAGCATTTT
j_call: TRBJ1-5
v_call: TRBV27
clone_size: NA
d_call: NA

cdr3_aa: CASSFSGPGANVLTF
cdr3_nt: TGTGCCAGCAGTTTTTCCGGTCCTGGGGCCAACGTCCTGACTTTC
j_call: TRBJ2-6
v_call: TRBV28
clone_size: NA
d_call: NA

cdr3_aa: CASSGRTGGTYEQYF
cdr3_nt: TGTGCCAGCAGCGGCCGGACAGGGGGCACCTACGAGCAGTACTTC
j_call: TRBJ2-7
v_call: TRBV7-9
clone_size: NA
d_call: TRBD1

cdr3_aa: CASGRGQEINSPLHF
cdr3_nt: TGTGCCAGCGGCCGGGGACAGGAAATTAATTCACCCCTCCACTTT
j_call: TRBJ1-6
v_call: TRBV7-2
clone_size: few
d_call: TRBD1

cdr3_aa: CASSQGGGVAYEQYF
cdr3_nt: TGCGCCAGCAGCCAAGGGGGTGGGGTCGCCTACGAGCAGTACTTC
j_call: TRBJ2-7
v_call: TRBV4-1
clone_size: NA
d_call: NA

cdr3_aa: CASSVGERGVPYNEQFF
cdr3_nt: TGTGCCAGCAGCGTAGGAGAGCGGGGGGTCCCCTACAATGAGCAGTTCTTC
j_call: TRBJ2-1
v_call: TRBV9
clone_size: NA
d_call: TRBD2

cdr3_aa: CAISDNQGYGYTF
cdr3_nt: TGTGCCATCAGTGATAATCAGGGTTATGGCTACACCTTC
j_call: TRBJ1-2
v_call: TRBV10-3
clone_size: NA
d_call: NA

cdr3_aa: CASSLVASGRYNEQFF
cdr3_nt: TGTGCCAGCAGCTTAGTCGCTAGCGGGAGATACAATGAGCAGTTCTTC
j_call: TRBJ2-1
v_call: TRBV7-2
clone_size: NA
d_call: TRBD2

cdr3_aa: CSVDSGTPSNTEAFF
cdr3_nt: TGCAGCGTTGATAGTGGGACTCCTTCTAACACTGAAGCTTTCTTT
j_call: TRBJ1-1
v_call: TRBV29-1
clone_size: NA
d_call: NA

cdr3_aa: CASSGGVRLVYNEQFF
cdr3_nt: TGTGCCAGCAGCGGGGGAGTGCGTTTGGTCTACAATGAGCAGTTCTTC
j_call: TRBJ2-1
v_call: TRBV2
clone_size: NA
d_call: NA

cdr3_aa: CASSLTGTSGLSTDTQYF
cdr3_nt: TGCGCCAGCAGCTTGACCGGGACTAGCGGGCTTAGCACAGATACGCAGTATTTT
j_call: TRBJ2-3
v_call: TRBV5-1
clone_size: NA
d_call: TRBD2

cdr3_aa: CASSPNRGSNQPQHF
cdr3_nt: TGTGCCAGCAGCCCTAACAGGGGTAGCAATCAGCCCCAGCATTTT
j_call: TRBJ1-5
v_call: TRBV7-9
clone_size: NA
d_call: TRBD1

cdr3_aa: CASSSSGRWNEQFF
cdr3_nt: TGTGCCAGCAGCTCTAGCGGGAGATGGAATGAGCAGTTCTTC
j_call: TRBJ2-1
v_call: TRBV6-5
clone_size: NA
d_call: TRBD2

cdr3_aa: CASTLRGGGNQPQHF
cdr3_nt: TGTGCCAGCACTTTGAGAGGAGGGGGCAATCAGCCCCAGCATTTT
j_call: TRBJ1-5
v_call: TRBV28
clone_size: NA
d_call: NA

cdr3_aa: CASSFYRSGTEAFF
cdr3_nt: TGTGCCAGCAGTTTCTACAGGTCGGGCACTGAAGCTTTCTTT
j_call: TRBJ1-1
v_call: TRBV6-5
clone_size: NA
d_call: NA

cdr3_aa: CASSFGATVQETQYF
cdr3_nt: TGTGCCAGCAGCTTTGGGGCGACAGTCCAAGAGACCCAGTACTTC
j_call: TRBJ2-5
v_call: TRBV5-6
clone_size: NA
d_call: NA

cdr3_aa: CASSLDQGHNEQFF
cdr3_nt: TGTGCCAGCAGCTTAGACCAGGGGCACAATGAGCAGTTCTTC
j_call: TRBJ2-1
v_call: TRBV7-2
clone_size: NA
d_call: NA

cdr3_aa: CSNRVGDTQYF
cdr3_nt: TGCAGCAACCGAGTAGGAGATACGCAGTATTTT
j_call: TRBJ2-3
v_call: TRBV20-1
clone_size: once
d_call: NA

cdr3_aa: CASGTGNQPQHF
cdr3_nt: TGTGCCAGCGGGACAGGGAATCAGCCCCAGCATTTT
j_call: TRBJ1-5
v_call: TRBV18
clone_size: NA
d_call: TRBD1

cdr3_aa: CASSPRGKNTGELFF
cdr3_nt: TGTGCCAGCAGCCCGCGGGGGAAGAACACCGGGGAGCTGTTTTTT
j_call: TRBJ2-2
v_call: TRBV5-4
clone_size: NA
d_call: TRBD2